This TCR beta chain stems from a study of CD8+ T cells in alopecia areata. Extracted from the samples, RNA was reverse transcribed into cDNA to serve as the sequencing template. Here immunoSEQ multiplex PCR was the method, and the copy in TCRdb shows in-frame clones only, minus some. The sample lists roughly 65,000 clones, approximately 45% seen once, with roughly a sixth in the top ten. The CDR3 length is 14 residues. CDR1 is MNHEY and CDR2 is SVGAGI in the germline V gene. As concerns this clone: Sequence at one end of the junction differs from germline and may be a read error.

This sample comprised CD8+ T cells sorted from blood, obtained at week 0. The chain carries TRBV6-5 and TRBJ2-1; D gene uncertain. This clonotype originated in a human donor with alopecia areata. The CDR3 nucleotides are TGCGCCACCTCAGGTTCCGCCTCCTACAATGAGCAGTTCTTC. Its protein is CATSGSASYNEQFF.